This T cell receptor (beta chain) is drawn from a study of PD-1 blockade in classical Hodgkin lymphoma. Each and every patient relapsed after autologous stem cell transplantation, and patients got differing brentuximab vedotin exposure. The assay was immunoSEQ multiplex PCR, and TCRdb's table has in-frame clones only and misses some. The data contain tens of thousands of clones, approximately 70% of them seen just once; the ten biggest clones take up approximately 11%. The J segment lost 8 bases and the V segment lost 0 bases, leaving 5 bases of the junction unmatched. Germline V gene data show CDR1 as SGHAT and CDR2 as FQNNGV. The CDR3 extends over 15 amino acids.

The chain couples TRBV11-2 to TRBJ2-1; 9 bases agree with TRBD1. This specimen was peripheral blood mononuclear cells (PBMCs), taken at baseline. This clonotype originated in a human donor with classical Hodgkin lymphoma. This CDR3 reads CASSLEGQGPDEQFF. The CDR3 coding sequence is TGTGCCAGCAGCTTAGAGGGACAGGGTCCAGATGAGCAGTTCTTC.